The 21 T cell receptor beta chains presented below share a single source sample, sequenced in a study of cytomegalovirus exposure and HLA in healthy donors. PCR employed 60 Vbeta and 13 Jbeta primers. Clones were sequenced by immunoSEQ multiplex PCR, and TCRdb holds only the in-frame ones, with some missing. Among over 120,000 clones listed, roughly 10% were seen once. Material: PBMCs. These receptors were taken from a man aged 50 or older in good health and CMV-seronegative.

The rearrangement uses TRBV14 and TRBJ2-7; 7 positions match TRBD1. Germline-derived CDR1 and CDR2 are SGHDN and FVKESK. The V and J ends lost 4 bases and 2 bases, in that order; junction bases with no gene match: 5. This CDR3 is built from 14 residues. The CDR3 nucleotides are TGTGCCAGCAGCCCCAACAGGGGCCCCTACGAGCAGTACTTC. This gives the protein CASSPNRGPYEQYF.

This clone was found a few times. The rearrangement uses TRBV7-9 and TRBJ2-1, with 12 bases aligning to TRBD2. Germline CDR1 and CDR2: SEHNR and FQNEAQ (reference sequence). Germline trimming cut 5 bases from V and 1 base from J; bases unmatched to any gene: 3. The CDR3 is 16 amino acids. CDR3 region: CASSRLAGVSYNEQFF. CDR3 DNA: TGTGCCAGCAGCCGACTAGCGGGGGTTTCCTACAATGAGCAGTTCTTC.

The V and J genes are TRBV10-2 and TRBJ2-5, with a weak D call TRBD2 (6 bases). Germline V CDR1 and CDR2: WSHSY, SAAADI. The V gene lost 4 bases and the J gene lost 7 bases, with 16 bases spanning the gap. The CDR3 length is 14 residues. In DNA, the CDR3 is TGCGCCAGCAGTGGTTCTGATCTGGGGGGGACCCAGTACTTC. Protein sequence: CASSGSDLGGTQYF.

A few counts support this clone. The rearrangement joins TRBV10-2 to TRBJ1-1, with D maybe TRBD1 (6 bases). The CDR3 runs 17 residues. Germline CDR1 reads WSHSY; CDR2 reads SAAADI. The V and J ends lost 0 bases and 3 bases respectively, with 17 bases between them. The CDR3 is CASSESGADPADTEAFF. CDR3 sequence (DNA): TGCGCCAGCAGTGAGTCGGGGGCAGACCCGGCGGACACTGAAGCTTTCTTT.

The chain joins TRBV2 to TRBJ2-3; D is perhaps TRBD2 (5 bases). Germline V gene sequence: CDR1 SNHLY, CDR2 FYNNEI. V was cut by 5 bases and J by 6 bases, with 9 bases left in between. This CDR3 has 12 amino acids. This CDR3 is CASSQTGDTQYF. In nucleotides, the CDR3 is TGTGCCAGCAGTCAAACGGGGGATACGCAGTATTTT.

This clone has a handful of counts. The genes are TRBV19 and TRBJ2-3, with 8 positions matching TRBD1. The CDR3 loop spans 15 amino acids. From germline, CDR1 is LNHDA and CDR2 SQIVND (reference sequence). J gave up 2 bases and V 5 bases, and 6 bases lay outside the gene matches. The CDR3 DNA reads TGTGCCAGTAGTGGGCAGGGGGCGACCACAGATACGCAGTATTTT. Translated: CASSGQGATTDTQYF.

V is TRBV5-1 and J is TRBJ1-1; D is perhaps TRBD1 (6 bases). Germline loops: CDR1 SGHRS, CDR2 YFSETQ. The CDR3 extends over 13 amino acids. Trimming pared 4 bases from V and 7 bases from J, leaving 14 bases between. The CDR3 sequence is CASSGTRGREAFF. CDR3 bases: TGCGCCAGCAGCGGAACCAGGGGCCGTGAAGCTTTCTTT.

The chain links TRBV2 to TRBJ2-7; TRBD2 aligns across 9 bases. Trimming took 3 bases from V and 6 from J; bases not matched to a gene: 12. The germline V gene has CDR1 SNHLY and CDR2 FYNNEI. This CDR3 has 16 amino acids. CDR3 coding DNA: TGTGCCAGCAGTGAGACTGCTGTAGCGGGAGAATCCGAGCAGTACTTC. Translated: CASSETAVAGESEQYF.

This clone was observed a few times. The genes are TRBV5-4 and TRBJ2-2; D may be TRBD2 (5 bases). Trimming took 2 bases from V and 5 from J, leaving 16 bases between them. CDR3 size: 16 residues. Germline CDR1 SGHNT, CDR2 YYREEE (reference sequence). The CDR3, as DNA: TGTGCCAGCAGCTTAGCAACTAGAGGGAATACCGGGGAGCTGTTTTTT. Amino acids: CASSLATRGNTGELFF.

This chain joins TRBV5-4 and TRBJ1-4, with a tentative D call TRBD1 (5 bases). CDR1 and CDR2 from the germline V gene are SGHNT and YYREEE (reference sequence). This CDR3 is 14 amino acids long. The V end was cut by 1 base, the J end by 7 bases, with 11 bases between. CDR3 in DNA: TGTGCCAGCAGCTTGACAGGTCGGACTGAAAAACTGTTTTTT. Protein sequence: CASSLTGRTEKLFF.

This clone was observed at least ten times. The chain links TRBV9 to TRBJ2-7; 9 bases agree with TRBD2. Looked up from germline, CDR1 is SGDLS and CDR2 is YYNGEE. This CDR3 is built from 15 residues. V lost 4 bases, J lost 2 bases, and 7 bases stayed unmatched. DNA for the CDR3: TGTGCCAGCAGCCCCCTAGCGGGGACAACCTACGAGCAGTACTTC. This translates into CASSPLAGTTYEQYF.

This clone appeared a few times. The V and J genes are TRBV7-9 and TRBJ2-2; 8 bases match TRBD2. The V gene's germline CDR1 is SEHNR and CDR2 FQNEAQ (reference sequence). The CDR3 length is 16 residues. V lost 2 bases to trimming and J lost 3 bases; unmatched junction nucleotides: 5. The CDR3 protein is CASSLRTSRDTGELFF. In nucleotides, the CDR3 is TGTGCCAGCAGCTTACGGACTAGCAGAGACACCGGGGAGCTGTTTTTT.

This clone was seen a few times. The chain employs TRBV30 and TRBJ1-2; D might be TRBD1 (6 bases). The CDR3 length is 14 residues. CDR1 is GTSNPN, CDR2 SVGIG, per germline (reference sequence). V was pared by 0 bases and J by 5 bases, with 13 bases between. The CDR3 nucleotides are TGTGCCTGGAGTGTAATAGGCAGGGGTTATGGCTACACCTTC. The encoded protein is CAWSVIGRGYGYTF.

This clone appeared a few times. The chain joins TRBV9 to TRBJ1-4, with unresolved D. Germline assignment: CDR1 SGDLS and CDR2 YYNGEE. This CDR3 region has 16 residues. V lost 4 bases and J 0 bases, leaving 13 bases between the germline ends. The CDR3 region is CASSPQIRATNEKLFF. The DNA of the CDR3 is TGTGCCAGCAGCCCCCAAATACGGGCAACTAATGAAAAACTGTTTTTT.

The chain combines TRBV9 with TRBJ1-1, with TRBD1 matching 9 bases. The CDR3 contains 14 residues. With 3 bases clipped from V and 11 bases from J, the junction kept 11 bases outside the gene matches. Germline V gene data show CDR1 as SGDLS and CDR2 as YYNGEE. The DNA of the CDR3 is TGTGCCAGCAGCGCCCCGGGACAGGGAAGGACGGCTTTCTTT. The encoded protein is CASSAPGQGRTAFF.

This clone was detected only a few times. The chain combines TRBV6-8 with TRBJ2-7; D gene ambiguous. With 6 bases removed from V and 1 base from J, the gap between germline ends came to 13 bases. The CDR3 consists of 14 residues. Germline V gene sequence: CDR1 MNHGY, CDR2 SAAAGT. The CDR3 DNA follows: TGTGCCAGCAGCCTTGACACCGTTTCCTACGAGCAGTACTTC. The encoded protein is CASSLDTVSYEQYF.

This clone has just a few counts. This sequence joins TRBV5-1 and TRBJ2-5; D remains unclear. Looked up from germline, CDR1 is SGHRS and CDR2 is YFSETQ. This CDR3 has 17 residues. V shed 3 bases and J shed 0 bases, with 18 bases lying between them. CDR3 nucleotide sequence: TGCGCCAGCAGCTCACTCTTCTCGGGTGTCTACCAAGAGACCCAGTACTTC. Translating gives CASSSLFSGVYQETQYF.

This clone appeared a few times. The chain recombines TRBV27 with TRBJ1-2; unclear D gene. The germline V gene has CDR1 MNHEY and CDR2 SMNVEV (reference sequence). The CDR3 contains 12 residues. The V and J ends lost 6 bases and 6 bases respectively, with 11 bases between them. CDR3 amino acids: CASSNGVHGYTF. The CDR3 DNA is TGTGCCAGCAGCAACGGGGTCCATGGCTACACCTTC.

This clone was detected a few times. The genes are TRBV28 and TRBJ1-1, with TRBD1 matching over 7 bases. Trimming cost V 4 bases and J 7 bases; bases outside gene matches: 9. The length of the CDR3 is 14 residues. Looked up from germline, CDR1 is MDHEN and CDR2 is SYDVKM. The CDR3 DNA is TGTGCCAGCAGTTCGGCCGGGACAGCAGGTGAAGCTTTCTTT. Its translation: CASSSAGTAGEAFF.

This clone was seen a few times. V gene TRBV9 combines with J gene TRBJ1-1; the D gene is possibly TRBD1 (5 bases). Germline CDR1 and CDR2: SGDLS and YYNGEE. V dropped 3 bases and J dropped 0 bases, with 12 bases sitting between them. The CDR3 is made up of 15 amino acids. The CDR3 protein is CASSGGVSMNTEAFF. The CDR3 DNA reads TGTGCCAGCAGCGGGGGGGTCAGCATGAACACTGAAGCTTTCTTT.

There are many counts of this clone. J is TRBJ1-2 and V is TRBV30, with D tentatively TRBD1 (6 bases). Germline V gene sequence: CDR1 GTSNPN, CDR2 SVGIG (reference sequence). The CDR3 covers 13 residues. The CDR3 nucleotides are TGTGTCGGAAGGCACAGGGATAACTATGGCTACACCTTC. Its translation is CVGRHRDNYGYTF.